This record looks at one TCR beta chain sequence and its context. Libraries were prepared by immunoSEQ multiplex PCR; TCRdb keeps only in-frame clonotypes and omits some of them. Here the sample spans around 97,000 clones, around 80% being singletons. The data were taken from a study of blood T cell repertoires in COVID-19. Overall study context: T cells, B-cell-depleted T cells, or PBMCs provided the cDNA or gDNA that served as material.

V gave up 1 base and J gave up 8 bases, with 14 bases separating them. Germline CDR1 SGHTA, CDR2 FQGTGA. CDR3 length equals 14 residues. This receptor was taken from a man in his 70s with acute or convalescent COVID-19. V usage is TRBV7-3 and J usage is TRBJ1-2; D remains unclear. The sequenced sample consisted of peripheral blood. The CDR3 bases are TGTGCCAGCAGCTTAAGCGGACTTGCCAGGGGCTACACCTTC. This encodes CASSLSGLARGYTF. The full variable domain, with the rest looked up from reference TRBV7-3 and TRBJ1-2, is GAGVSQTPSNKVTEKGKYVELRCDPISGHTALYWYRQSLGQGPEFLIYFQGTGAADDSGLPNDRFFAVRPEGSVSTLKIQRTERGDSAVYLCASSLSGLARGYTFGSGTRLTVV.